One sample yielded the 27 T cell receptor beta chains listed below, sequenced in a study of OX40 agonist ivuxolimab in advanced cancers. TCRdb's table, derived via immunoSEQ multiplex PCR, lists solely in-frame clones and lacks some. Of over 25,000 clones in the sample, 65% to 90% were seen once. The specimen was CD4+ or CD8+ T cells sorted from blood, collected in a trial of the OX40 agonist ivuxolimab. All receptors come from an adult with an advanced solid tumor such as melanoma, head and neck, liver or kidney cancer.

The chain couples TRBV9 to TRBJ2-7; 7 bases are shared with TRBD1. Trimming took 3 bases from V and 0 from J; bases not matched to a gene: 6. CDR1 is SGDLS, CDR2 YYNGEE, per germline. This CDR3 comprises 15 residues. The CDR3 DNA is TGTGCCAGCAGCGCCGGACAGGCACGCTCCTACGAGCAGTACTTC. Its protein is CASSAGQARSYEQYF.

J is TRBJ2-3 and V is TRBV27, with D unresolved. The CDR3 is 13 residues long. The ends were cut back, 2 bases at V and 1 base at J, with 4 bases in the middle. Germline V gives CDR1 MNHEY, CDR2 SMNVEV (reference sequence). The CDR3 region is CASSLGGTDTQYF. The CDR3 DNA reads TGTGCCAGCAGTTTAGGAGGCACAGATACGCAGTATTTT.

The V gene is TRBV28, the J gene TRBJ2-7; 7 nucleotides match TRBD1. J was trimmed by 2 bases and V by 5 bases; bases with no gene match: 3. Germline assignment: CDR1 MDHEN and CDR2 SYDVKM. CDR3 length: 13 residues. DNA for the CDR3: TGTGCCAGCAGTAACAGGGGTGCCTACGAGCAGTACTTC. This codes for CASSNRGAYEQYF.

The chain uses TRBV16 and TRBJ1-4; D may be TRBD1 (5 bases). Germline lookup yields CDR1 KGHSY and CDR2 FQNENV. The V and J ends lost 4 bases and 4 bases respectively, with 16 bases between them. This CDR3 is 16 amino acids long. The CDR3 DNA follows: TGTGCCAGCAGCCTCGCGCGGGACGGCTTTAATGAAAAACTGTTTTTT. Protein: CASSLARDGFNEKLFF.

V and J are TRBV27 and TRBJ1-5, with unresolved D. CDR3 size: 15 residues. V was cut by 0 bases and J by 0 bases, with 6 bases left in between. CDR1 is MNHEY, CDR2 SMNVEV, per germline (reference sequence). The CDR3 coding sequence is TGTGCCAGCAGTTTATCCGTAGTTAGCAATCAGCCCCAGCATTTT. It is translated as CASSLSVVSNQPQHF.

The genes are TRBV9 and TRBJ2-7, with TRBD1 matching over 7 bases. The CDR3 loop spans 17 amino acids. Per germline, CDR1 SGDLS and CDR2 YYNGEE. Trimming at V came to 0 bases and at J to 2 bases, leaving 11 bases not matched to a gene. The CDR3 is CASSVGDSLFSAYEQYF. The CDR3 nucleotides are TGTGCCAGCAGCGTAGGGGACAGCCTATTTTCGGCCTACGAGCAGTACTTC.

V is TRBV27 and J is TRBJ1-2, with D maybe TRBD1 (6 bases). Germline V lookup: CDR1 MNHEY, CDR2 SMNVEV (reference sequence). V lost 2 bases to trimming and J lost 6 bases, with 22 bases between them. The CDR3 spans 17 residues. The CDR3, as DNA: TGTGCCAGCAGTTTAACGGCGGGCCAGGGGACGGTCAATGGCTACACCTTC. Translation gives CASSLTAGQGTVNGYTF.

This clone came up a few times. The rearrangement joins TRBV4-1 to TRBJ2-3; TRBD2 matches at 10 bases. The CDR3 sequence is 16 residues long. Losses at the gene ends were 3 bases for V and 8 bases for J; bases not matched to a gene: 11. Germline lookup yields CDR1 MGHRA and CDR2 YSYEKL. The CDR3 region has the DNA TGCGCCAGCAGCCATGCTAGCGGGGGTGTGTTTGGTACGCAGTATTTT. This gives the protein CASSHASGGVFGTQYF.

The chain has TRBV10-3 and TRBJ2-6; D perhaps matches TRBD2 (5 bases). CDR1 and CDR2 from the germline V gene are ENHRY and SYGVKD. This CDR3 contains 13 residues. The V end was cut by 0 bases, the J end by 14 bases, with 11 bases between. Here the CDR3 reads CAISESMRVLLTF. CDR3 DNA sequence: TGTGCCATCAGTGAGTCGATGCGGGTCCTCCTGACTTTC.

The CDR3: CASSFLGQAEAFF. CDR3 DNA: TGTGCCAGCAGTTTCTTAGGGCAGGCAGAAGCTTTCTTT. The chain recombines TRBV27 with TRBJ1-1; no definite D call. V was trimmed by 3 bases and J by 8 bases, leaving 13 bases between them. The CDR3 loop spans 13 amino acids. The germline V gene has CDR1 MNHEY and CDR2 SMNVEV (reference sequence).

The chain couples TRBV7-9 to TRBJ2-1; D may be TRBD1 (6 bases). The CDR3 has 15 amino acids. Germline CDR1 and CDR2: SEHNR and FQNEAQ (reference sequence). V lost 5 bases, J lost 0 bases, and 11 bases lay in between. The CDR3 coding sequence is TGTGCCAGCAGCCCCAGGGGTAGCTCCTACAATGAGCAGTTCTTC. This encodes CASSPRGSSYNEQFF.

This clone was detected only once. The J gene is TRBJ2-1, the V gene TRBV7-2, with D unresolved. V lost 5 bases to trimming and J lost 0 bases, with 14 bases between them. CDR3 length: 16 residues. CDR1 is SGHTA and CDR2 is FQGNSA in the germline V gene. DNA of the CDR3: TGTGCCAGCAGCCCAAACATTGGCTCCTCCTACAATGAGCAGTTCTTC. Residues: CASSPNIGSSYNEQFF.

The gene calls are TRBV29-1 and TRBJ2-7; D is possibly TRBD2 (5 bases). Trimming took 6 bases from V and 0 from J, leaving 18 bases between them. This CDR3 is built from 15 residues. The germline CDR1 and CDR2 sequences are SQVTM and ANQGSEA. CDR3 nucleotide sequence: TGCAGCGTCAGAACCCCCGGGGATCGCTCCTACGAGCAGTACTTC. Residues: CSVRTPGDRSYEQYF.

The chain carries TRBV27 and TRBJ2-3; D ambiguous. This CDR3 spans 14 amino acids. The V gene lost 4 bases and the J gene lost 0 bases, with 8 bases spanning the gap. Germline V gene lookup returns CDR1 MNHEY and CDR2 SMNVEV (reference sequence). The CDR3 sequence is CASSWVPSTDTQYF. CDR3 nucleotide sequence: TGTGCCAGCAGTTGGGTTCCAAGCACAGATACGCAGTATTTT.

V is TRBV28 and J is TRBJ1-3; D gene unclear. Germline assignment: CDR1 MDHEN and CDR2 SYDVKM. This CDR3 contains 13 residues. The V and J ends lost 4 bases and 2 bases respectively, with 6 bases between them. This CDR3 reads CASSWGTGNTIYF. CDR3 DNA: TGTGCCAGCAGTTGGGGAACTGGAAACACCATATATTTT.

The J gene is TRBJ1-1, the V gene TRBV27, with 8 bases aligning to TRBD1. CDR3 length: 16 amino acids. CDR1 and CDR2 from the germline V gene are MNHEY and SMNVEV (reference sequence). The trim removed 5 bases at V and 1 base at J, leaving 9 bases unmatched. The CDR3 sequence is CASSDRQGPTNTEAFF. The CDR3 DNA follows: TGTGCCAGCAGTGATCGACAGGGGCCAACGAACACTGAAGCTTTCTTT.

This clone was observed a single time. The chain is built from TRBV7-9 and TRBJ1-1; D gene uncertain. From germline, CDR1 is SEHNR and CDR2 FQNEAQ (reference sequence). The CDR3 runs 13 residues. Trimming stripped 2 bases from V and 0 bases from J, with 4 bases between. The CDR3 loop is CASSLPMNTEAFF. In DNA, the CDR3 is TGTGCCAGCAGCTTACCCATGAACACTGAAGCTTTCTTT. Drawing the rest from reference TRBV7-9 and TRBJ1-1, the complete variable domain is DTGVSQNPRHKITKRGQNVTFRCDPISEHNRLYWYRQTLGQGPEFLTYFQNEAQLEKSRLLSDRFSAERPKGSFSTLEIQRTEQGDSAMYLCASSLPMNTEAFFGQGTRLTVV.

The chain uses TRBV4-3 and TRBJ1-1; a weak D match, TRBD1 (6 bases). V gave up 3 bases and J gave up 3 bases, with 14 bases separating them. CDR3 length: 15 residues. Looked up from germline, CDR1 is LGHNA and CDR2 is YSLEER. The CDR3 here is CASSHDQQGYTEAFF. In DNA, the CDR3 is TGCGCCAGCAGCCATGACCAACAGGGATACACTGAAGCTTTCTTT.

The CDR3 DNA is TGTGCCAGCAGCCCCAGAGACAACTATGGCTACACCTTC. Translating gives CASSPRDNYGYTF. V usage is TRBV6-6 and J usage is TRBJ1-2; D unresolved. V was clipped by 6 bases and J by 2 bases, with 10 bases between them. From germline, CDR1 is MNHNY and CDR2 SVGAGI (reference sequence). This CDR3 spans 13 amino acids.

This chain links TRBV28 with TRBJ2-5, with D perhaps matching TRBD2 (6 bases). TRBJ2-7 explains the end of the DNA better; the J call may be wrong. CDR3 length equals 14 residues. CDR1 is MDHEN and CDR2 is SYDVKM in the germline V gene. Written as DNA, the CDR3 is TGTGCCAGCAGTTTAAGGGGACTCGACTACGAGCAGTACTTC. It encodes CASSLRGLDYEQYF.

This clone was seen more than once but under ten times. The chain couples TRBV4-1 to TRBJ2-7; TRBD2 matches 8 bases. CDR1 and CDR2 from the germline V gene are MGHRA and YSYEKL. This CDR3 is 15 amino acids long. The V gene end was trimmed by 1 base and the J gene end by 2 bases; junction bases not matched to a gene: 4. CDR3 protein: CASSQALGGAYEQYF. The CDR3 nucleotides are TGCGCCAGCAGCCAAGCCCTCGGGGGGGCCTACGAGCAGTACTTC.

On this clone itself: A single base separates this from a much larger clone, so it may be a read error. This chain joins TRBV11-3 and TRBJ1-2; TRBD1 agrees at 7 bases. V was clipped by 5 bases and J by 4 bases; unmatched bases: 7. The CDR3 is 14 residues long. CDR1 and CDR2 from the germline V gene are SGHNT and YENEEA. The CDR3 region is CASSPRGLGYGYTF. The CDR3 DNA follows: TGTGCCAGCAGCCCTAGGGGGCTCGGCTATGGCTACACCTTC.

V usage is TRBV10-3 and J usage is TRBJ2-7, with D possibly being TRBD1 or TRBD2 (5 bases each). Per germline, CDR1 ENHRY and CDR2 SYGVKD. Trimming left V 2 bases short and J 0 bases short, with 11 bases between. CDR3 length equals 15 residues. The CDR3 reads CAISEREQVSYEQYF. DNA for the CDR3: TGTGCCATCAGTGAGCGGGAACAGGTCTCCTACGAGCAGTACTTC.

The gene calls are TRBV9 and TRBJ2-5, with 9 positions matching TRBD1. CDR3 size: 16 residues. After removal of 3 bases from V and 2 bases from J, the junction contained 8 bases not matched to a gene. The germline V gene has CDR1 SGDLS and CDR2 YYNGEE. The CDR3 DNA sequence: TGTGCCAGCAGCGCGGACAGGGGACCAAGTCAAGAGACCCAGTACTTC. Its protein product is CASSADRGPSQETQYF.

The CDR3 DNA reads TGTGCCAGCAGCGAAAGACGACGGGGGGGCACTGAAGCTTTCTTT. This encodes CASSERRRGGTEAFF. This chain connects TRBV11-2 to TRBJ1-1; the D gene is possibly TRBD1 (5 bases). V lost 5 bases to trimming and J lost 4 bases, with 17 bases between them. The CDR3 loop spans 15 amino acids. Germline V gives CDR1 SGHAT, CDR2 FQNNGV.

V gene TRBV6-1 combines with J gene TRBJ2-1, with 10 positions matching TRBD1. CDR3 length: 14 amino acids. Germline trimming cut 4 bases from V and 7 bases from J; bases unmatched to any gene: 4. Germline V gives CDR1 MNHNS, CDR2 SASEGT. The CDR3 DNA reads TGTGCCAGCAGTGGAATGGGACAGGGGAATGAGCAGTTCTTC. This translates into CASSGMGQGNEQFF.

This chain uses TRBV6-6 with TRBJ1-6; 11 positions agree with TRBD1. The germline gives CDR1 MNHNY, CDR2 SVGAGI (reference sequence). Losses at the gene ends were 7 bases for V and 8 bases for J; bases not matched to a gene: 4. The CDR3 totals 14 residues. CDR3 sequence: CASTDRGLYSPLHF. CDR3 DNA sequence: TGTGCCAGCACGGACAGGGGGCTCTATTCACCCCTCCACTTT.